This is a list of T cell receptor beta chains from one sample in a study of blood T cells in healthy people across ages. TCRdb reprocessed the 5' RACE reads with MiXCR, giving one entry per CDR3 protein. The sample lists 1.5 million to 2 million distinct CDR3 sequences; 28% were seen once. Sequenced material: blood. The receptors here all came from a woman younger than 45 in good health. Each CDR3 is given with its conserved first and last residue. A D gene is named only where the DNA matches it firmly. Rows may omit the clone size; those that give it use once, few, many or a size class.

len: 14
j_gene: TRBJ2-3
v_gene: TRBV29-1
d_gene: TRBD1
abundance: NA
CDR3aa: CIVVRDRGPDTQYF
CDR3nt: TGCATCGTTGTGCGGGACAGGGGGCCAGATACGCAGTATTTT

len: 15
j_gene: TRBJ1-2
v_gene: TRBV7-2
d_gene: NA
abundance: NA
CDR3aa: CASSLDTGPTYGYTF
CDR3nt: TGTGCCAGCAGCTTAGACACAGGACCGACCTATGGCTACACCTTC

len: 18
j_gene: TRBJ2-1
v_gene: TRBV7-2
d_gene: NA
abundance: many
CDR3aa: CASSPDSRVLGSYNEQFF
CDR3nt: TGTGCCAGCAGCCCAGACTCCCGTGTATTGGGCTCCTACAATGAGCAGTTCTTC

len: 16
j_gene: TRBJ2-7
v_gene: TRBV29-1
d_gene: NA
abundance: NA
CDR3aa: CSVEGDGGGSYNEQYF
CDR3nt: TGCAGCGTTGAAGGGGATGGCGGGGGCTCCTACAATGAGCAGTACTTC

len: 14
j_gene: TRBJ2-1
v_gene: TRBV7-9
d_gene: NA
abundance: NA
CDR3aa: CASSNGQVDYEQFF
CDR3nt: TGTGCCAGCAGCAACGGCCAAGTCGACTATGAGCAGTTCTTC

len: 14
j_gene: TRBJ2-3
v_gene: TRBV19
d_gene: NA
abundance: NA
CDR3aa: CASRAGHLTDTQYF
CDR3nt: TGTGCCAGCCGAGCGGGACACCTCACAGATACGCAGTATTTT

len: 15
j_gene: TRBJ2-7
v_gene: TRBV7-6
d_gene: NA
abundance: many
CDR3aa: CASSLQGQGDYEQYF
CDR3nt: TGTGCCAGCAGCTTACAAGGCCAGGGAGACTACGAGCAGTACTTC

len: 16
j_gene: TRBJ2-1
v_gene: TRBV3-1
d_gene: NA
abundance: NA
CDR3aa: CASSRQGGGSYNEQFF
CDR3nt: TGTGCCAGCAGCCGCCAAGGGGGGGGCTCCTACAATGAGCAGTTCTTC

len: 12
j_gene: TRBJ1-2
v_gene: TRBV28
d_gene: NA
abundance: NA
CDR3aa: CASSLWVYGHTF
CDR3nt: TGTGCCAGCAGTTTATGGGTTTATGGCCACACCTTC

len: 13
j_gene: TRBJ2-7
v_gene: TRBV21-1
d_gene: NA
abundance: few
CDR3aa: CASSNKLVHEQYF
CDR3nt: TGTGCCAGCAGCAACAAGCTAGTCCACGAGCAGTACTTC

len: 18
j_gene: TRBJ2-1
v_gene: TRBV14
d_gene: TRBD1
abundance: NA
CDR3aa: CASSQDSTGKLSYNEQFF
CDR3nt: TGTGCCAGCAGCCAAGATTCGACAGGGAAACTTTCCTACAATGAGCAGTTCTTC

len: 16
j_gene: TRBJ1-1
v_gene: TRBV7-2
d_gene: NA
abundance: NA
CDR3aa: CASSLGALRVGTEAFF
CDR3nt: TGTGCCAGCAGCTTGGGGGCATTGAGGGTGGGCACCGAAGCTTTCTTT

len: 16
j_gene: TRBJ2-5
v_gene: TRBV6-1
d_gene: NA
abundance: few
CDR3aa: CASSEAGTVRQETQYF
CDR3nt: TGTGCCAGCAGTGAAGCGGGGACCGTAAGACAAGAGACCCAGTACTTC

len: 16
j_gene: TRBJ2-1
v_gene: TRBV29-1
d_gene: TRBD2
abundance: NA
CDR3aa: CSVGPGTSGRGNEQFF
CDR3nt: TGCAGCGTTGGACCCGGGACTAGCGGGAGGGGGAATGAGCAGTTCTTC

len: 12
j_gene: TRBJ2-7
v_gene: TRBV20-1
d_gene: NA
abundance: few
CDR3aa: CSASLGGYEQYF
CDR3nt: TGCAGTGCCTCTCTAGGAGGCTACGAGCAGTACTTC

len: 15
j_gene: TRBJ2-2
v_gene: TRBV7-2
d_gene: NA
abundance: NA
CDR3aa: CASSLVWGGTGELFF
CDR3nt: TGTGCCAGCAGCTTAGTTTGGGGAGGCACCGGGGAGCTGTTTTTT

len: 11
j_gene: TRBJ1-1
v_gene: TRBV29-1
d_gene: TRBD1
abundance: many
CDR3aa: CRGGQGHEAFF
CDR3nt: TGCAGGGGGGGACAGGGCCACGAAGCTTTCTTT

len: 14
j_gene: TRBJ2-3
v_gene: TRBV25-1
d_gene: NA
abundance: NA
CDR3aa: CASSAWTRRDTQYF
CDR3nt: TGTGCCAGCAGTGCGTGGACGAGGAGGGATACGCAGTATTTT

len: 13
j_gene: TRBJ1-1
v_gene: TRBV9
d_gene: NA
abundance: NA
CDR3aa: CASSEDHNTEAFF
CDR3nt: TGTGCCAGCAGCGAAGACCACAACACTGAAGCTTTCTTT

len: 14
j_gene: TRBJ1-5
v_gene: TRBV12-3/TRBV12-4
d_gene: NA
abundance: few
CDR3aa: CASSSRAGTTEKHF
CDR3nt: TGTGCCAGCAGTTCGCGCGCCGGGACAACCGAAAAGCATTTT

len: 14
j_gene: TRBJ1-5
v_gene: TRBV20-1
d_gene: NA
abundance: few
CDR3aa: CSAVDRSSNQPQHF
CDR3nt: TGCAGTGCTGTTGACAGGAGTAGCAATCAGCCCCAGCATTTT

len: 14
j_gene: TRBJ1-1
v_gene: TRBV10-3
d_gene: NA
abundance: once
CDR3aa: CAISKGQANTEAFF
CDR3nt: TGTGCCATCAGTAAGGGACAAGCAAACACTGAAGCTTTCTTT

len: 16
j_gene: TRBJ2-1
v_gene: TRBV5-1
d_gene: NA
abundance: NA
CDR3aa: CASSPLSPSDNNEQFF
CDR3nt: TGCGCCAGCAGCCCCCTATCACCGAGCGACAACAATGAGCAGTTCTTC

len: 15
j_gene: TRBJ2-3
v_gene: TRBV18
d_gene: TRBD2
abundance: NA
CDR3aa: CASSNLRGGTDTQYF
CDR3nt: TGTGCCAGCTCCAACCTGCGGGGGGGCACAGATACGCAGTATTTT